Included here is one T cell receptor (beta chain) sequence, with context. What it binds is unknown. TCRdb keeps only in-frame clones here, not all; method: immunoSEQ multiplex PCR. The sample lists some 170,000 clones, less than 90% occurring once. The data were taken from a study of cytomegalovirus exposure and HLA in healthy donors. Study background: The use of the same platform for the approximately 130 validation repertoires and the approximately 670 first-cohort repertoires was reported by a later analysis.

General study findings and limits: The study flagged 150 to 200 TCR beta chains as cytomegalovirus-associated. Specific recognition of CMV antigens was confirmed in vitro for a few chains (all CMV-associated).

The sequenced sample consisted of PBMCs. This clonotype was sampled from a woman aged 25 to 39 in good health and CMV-seronegative.

The chain's CDR3 is CASSMDREGSYEQYF. The CDR3 nucleotides are TGTGCCAGCAGTATGGACAGGGAGGGTTCCTACGAGCAGTACTTC. The chain employs TRBV6-5 and TRBJ2-7, with a tentative D call TRBD1 (8 bases). CDR3 length: 15 residues. V lost 5 bases and J 1 base, leaving 15 bases between the germline ends. The germline CDR1 and CDR2 sequences are MNHEY and SVGAGI.